The 32 T cell receptor beta chains below were found in one sample sequenced in a study of T-cell reconstitution after alpha-beta-depleted transplantation in children. Unique molecular identifiers were incorporated when the TCRbeta library was constructed. In TCRdb, the PCR reads were re-called with MiXCR into one record per CDR3 protein. The profile shows 100,000 to 150,000 distinct CDR3 sequences, approximately 22% of them singletons. The input for sequencing was PBMCs, mostly from graft donor cells, taken 180 days after TCRalphabeta/CD19-depleted stem cell transplant. The receptors shown here come from a male patient under 10 years old who had a stem cell transplant for chronic granulomatous disease, so the T cells may come from the graft donor.

This clonotype was found a few times. This chain uses TRBV5-1 with TRBJ2-3; D unclear. CDR3 size: 15 residues. Germline V gene lookup returns CDR1 SGHRS and CDR2 YFSETQ. V was cut by 0 bases and J by 2 bases, with 10 bases left in between. CDR3 nucleotides: TGCGCCAGCAGCTTGGAGGACGGGTACACAGATACGCAGTATTTT. Amino acid sequence: CASSLEDGYTDTQYF.

This sequence joins TRBV3-1 and TRBJ2-1; tentatively, D is TRBD2 (6 bases). The length of the CDR3 is 15 residues. V dropped 5 bases and J dropped 4 bases, with 15 bases sitting between them. Germline lookup yields CDR1 LGHDT and CDR2 YNNKEL (reference sequence). The CDR3 region has the DNA TGTGCCAGCAGCATGAGGGCGGGGAAATACAATGAGCAGTTCTTC. This translates into CASSMRAGKYNEQFF.

The chain carries TRBV7-9 and TRBJ2-4; D not certain. Trimming left V 1 base short and J 7 bases short, with 8 bases between. This CDR3 comprises 13 residues. Germline assignment: CDR1 SEHNR and CDR2 FQNEAQ (reference sequence). CDR3 protein: CASSLGPDNIQYF. The DNA of the CDR3 is TGTGCCAGCAGCTTAGGTCCGGATAACATTCAGTACTTC.

This clonotype was seen repeatedly, ten times or more. This chain uses TRBV20-1 with TRBJ2-3, with 12 positions matching TRBD2. J was trimmed by 4 bases and V by 2 bases; bases with no gene match: 4. The germline V gene has CDR1 DFQATT and CDR2 SNEGSKA (reference sequence). CDR3 size: 15 residues. CDR3 loop: CSARSSGGAADTQYF. The CDR3 coding sequence is TGCAGTGCTAGATCTAGCGGGGGGGCTGCAGATACGCAGTATTTT.

This chain uses TRBV11-1 with TRBJ1-5; a possible D gene is TRBD1 (6 bases). This CDR3 has 13 residues. The V and J ends lost 3 bases and 12 bases respectively, with 15 bases between them. Germline values: CDR1 SGHAT, CDR2 FQDESV (reference sequence). The DNA of the CDR3 is TGTGCCAGCAGCTTGGTAGCACAGGGCGTCCAGCATTTT. Its translation is CASSLVAQGVQHF.

This clonotype was observed many times. The chain couples TRBV27 to TRBJ2-7; no clear D. The length of the CDR3 is 14 residues. Germline V gene lookup returns CDR1 MNHEY and CDR2 SMNVEV (reference sequence). Trimming left V 3 bases short and J 1 base short, with 10 bases between. The CDR3 here is CASSFTRSSYEQYF. The DNA for the CDR3 is TGTGCCAGCAGTTTCACAAGGTCGTCCTACGAGCAGTACTTC.

This clonotype came up many times. The chain is built from TRBV9 and TRBJ2-2; D possibly corresponds to TRBD2 (7 bases). Germline CDR1 is SGDLS and CDR2 is YYNGEE. The CDR3 runs to 16 residues. Deletions cut 2 bases from V and 6 bases from J, with 17 bases between. CDR3 sequence: CASSVPLAGAPGELFF. CDR3 nucleotides: TGTGCCAGCAGCGTTCCCCTGGCGGGGGCCCCCGGGGAGCTGTTTTTT. The full variable domain, completed using reference TRBV9 and TRBJ2-2, is DSGVTQTPKHLITATGQRVTLRCSPRSGDLSVYWYQQSLDQGLQFLIQYYNGEERAKGNILERFSAQQFPDLHSELNLSSLELGDSALYFCASSVPLAGAPGELFFGEGSRLTVL.

This clonotype came up many times. This chain joins TRBV6-1 and TRBJ1-6; 10 positions match TRBD1. The CDR3 has 15 amino acids. V was pared by 6 bases and J by 8 bases, with 7 bases of the junction left unmatched. Germline-derived CDR1 and CDR2 are MNHNS and SASEGT. The CDR3 reads CASRLRTGGYSPLHF. The CDR3 DNA reads TGTGCCAGCAGACTCAGGACAGGGGGTTATTCACCCCTCCACTTT.

This clonotype has only one observation. The conserved phenylalanine or tryptophan normally closing the CDR3 is absent here, so this likely arose from a read error. The V call is TRBV12-3 or TRBV12-4, the J call TRBJ2-7, with 7 bases matching TRBD2. The CDR3 sequence is 13 residues long. V lost 5 bases, J lost 2 bases, and 3 bases stayed unmatched. CDR3 DNA: TGTGCCAGCAGTCCTGGGACTACCTACGAGCAGTACTTG. It codes for CASSPGTTYEQYL.

The chain combines TRBV12-3 or TRBV12-4 with TRBJ2-4, with 8 bases lining up with TRBD2. The CDR3 length is 17 residues. The trim removed 5 bases at V and 1 base at J, leaving 10 bases unmatched. The CDR3 loop reads CASSSSGVSGAKNIQYF. The CDR3 coding sequence is TGTGCCAGCAGTAGTAGCGGGGTATCGGGGGCCAAAAACATTCAGTACTTC.

This clonotype was recorded a few times. The chain has TRBV7-8 and TRBJ2-7; TRBD1 is a possible D gene (8 bases). Germline-derived CDR1 and CDR2 are SGHVS and FQNEAQ. CDR3 length equals 16 residues. The germline V and J ends were trimmed by 4 bases and 2 bases, with 18 bases remaining between them. The CDR3 spells CASSSAGDRTAYEQYF. CDR3 DNA: TGTGCCAGCAGCTCCGCGGGGGACAGGACGGCCTACGAGCAGTACTTC.

The table lists this clonotype with a few counts. V and J are TRBV6-1 and TRBJ2-7, with D unresolved. The V gene's germline CDR1 is MNHNS and CDR2 SASEGT. V was cut by 1 base and J by 0 bases, with 4 bases left in between. The CDR3 is made up of 13 amino acids. The CDR3 loop is CASSEDGSYEQYF. The CDR3 coding sequence is TGTGCCAGCAGTGAAGACGGCTCCTACGAGCAGTACTTC.

This clonotype was seen only once. The gene calls are TRBV5-1 and TRBJ2-3; 9 nucleotides match TRBD2. Germline trimming cut 0 bases from V and 2 bases from J; bases unmatched to any gene: 7. Germline V gene data show CDR1 as SGHRS and CDR2 as YFSETQ. The CDR3 length is 17 residues. The CDR3 loop is CASSLARGLATTDTQYF. The CDR3 DNA is TGCGCCAGCAGCTTGGCCAGAGGACTAGCGACCACAGATACGCAGTATTTT.

This chain uses TRBV12-3 or TRBV12-4 with TRBJ1-1; 7 bases are a match to TRBD1. After removal of 9 bases from V and 4 bases from J, the junction contained 11 bases not matched to a gene. This CDR3 comprises 14 residues. This CDR3 is CASPARGGGTEAFF. CDR3 nucleotides: TGTGCCAGTCCCGCACGAGGGGGCGGCACTGAAGCTTTCTTT.

This clonotype has ten or more counts. The chain carries TRBV4-2 and TRBJ2-3; 8 bases are a match to TRBD1. Trimming at V came to 0 bases and at J to 2 bases, leaving 10 bases not matched to a gene. Germline V gives CDR1 LGHNA, CDR2 YNFKEQ. This CDR3 region has 18 residues. The CDR3 reads CASSQELWRQGSTDTQYF. The CDR3, as DNA: TGTGCCAGCAGCCAAGAACTGTGGAGACAGGGGTCCACAGATACGCAGTATTTT.

This rearrangement joins TRBV12-3 or TRBV12-4 to TRBJ2-4; D ambiguous. Trimming removed 6 bases from V and 0 bases from J, with 12 bases in between. The length of the CDR3 is 15 residues. The CDR3 reads CASRPKQLAKNIQYF. The CDR3 nucleotides read TGTGCCAGCAGACCCAAACAGCTAGCCAAAAACATTCAGTACTTC.

This clonotype was found many times. This chain uses TRBV2 with TRBJ2-7; 11 bases line up with TRBD1. V lost 7 bases and J lost 5; bases outside the gene matches: 10. The CDR3 spans 15 residues. The germline CDR1 and CDR2 sequences are SNHLY and FYNNEI. CDR3 DNA sequence: TGTGCCAGCACCCAAGGACAGGGGGCTTTCAACGAGCAGTACTTC. This sequence encodes CASTQGQGAFNEQYF.

The chain links TRBV11-2 to TRBJ1-2, with TRBD1 matching 7 bases. Germline loops: CDR1 SGHAT, CDR2 FQNNGV. V gave up 4 bases and J gave up 5 bases; unmatched junction bases: 4. The CDR3 is made up of 13 amino acids. Here the CDR3 reads CASSSRQGYGYTF. In DNA, the CDR3 is TGTGCCAGCAGCTCCCGACAGGGTTATGGCTACACCTTC.

The sample holds many counts of this clonotype. J is TRBJ2-1 and V is TRBV20-1; maybe TRBD1 (5 bases). V lost 1 base to trimming and J lost 7 bases, with 14 bases between them. This CDR3 has 14 amino acids. CDR1 is DFQATT, CDR2 SNEGSKA, per germline (reference sequence). The CDR3 nucleotides are TGCAGTGCTAGAGTTAGGACAATATTAAATGAGCAGTTCTTC. Its protein is CSARVRTILNEQFF.

This chain uses TRBV20-1 with TRBJ2-1; D call uncertain. Germline V gene data show CDR1 as DFQATT and CDR2 as SNEGSKA (reference sequence). V gave up 4 bases and J gave up 2 bases, with 6 bases separating them. The CDR3 totals 12 residues. The CDR3 nucleotides are TGCAGTGCTACCAGGACCTACAATGAGCAGTTCTTC. Translation gives CSATRTYNEQFF.

There are many counts of this clonotype. V is TRBV15 and J is TRBJ1-1, with TRBD1 matching over 7 bases. The CDR3 extends over 15 amino acids. The germline V gene encodes CDR1 LNHNV and CDR2 YYDKDF (reference sequence). Trimming at V came to 6 bases and at J to 5 bases, leaving 12 bases not matched to a gene. CDR3 coding DNA: TGTGCCACCAGTTTAAAGGCGACAGGGTCAACTGAAGCTTTCTTT. It codes for CATSLKATGSTEAFF. The full variable domain, rest sourced from reference TRBV15 and TRBJ1-1, is DAMVIQNPRYQVTQFGKPVTLSCSQTLNHNVMYWYQQKSSQAPKLLFHYYDKDFNNEADTPDNFQSRRPNTSFCFLDIRSPGLGDTAMYLCATSLKATGSTEAFFGQGTRLTVV.

Many counts were recorded for this clonotype. The chain links TRBV3-1 to TRBJ2-1, with D possibly matching TRBD2 (5 bases). Trimming stripped 1 base from V and 2 bases from J, with 6 bases between. The CDR3 is 14 residues long. Germline V gives CDR1 LGHDT, CDR2 YNNKEL (reference sequence). The CDR3: CASSQGAAYNEQFF. In DNA form, the CDR3 reads TGTGCCAGCAGCCAAGGAGCGGCCTACAATGAGCAGTTCTTC.

This clonotype was counted between two and nine times. This rearrangement joins TRBV12-3 or TRBV12-4 to TRBJ2-7, with D possibly TRBD1 on 6 matching bases. The length of the CDR3 is 12 residues. Trimming removed 4 bases at V and 4 bases at J, with 8 bases between. CDR3: CASSSRGYEQYF. Written as DNA, the CDR3 is TGTGCCAGCAGTTCCAGGGGTTACGAGCAGTACTTC.

The chain uses TRBV20-1 and TRBJ1-5; possible D gene TRBD1, 5 bases. CDR3 length equals 14 residues. Germline V gene lookup returns CDR1 DFQATT and CDR2 SNEGSKA (reference sequence). V lost 6 bases to trimming and J lost 3 bases, with 15 bases between them. CDR3 in DNA: TGCAGTGCAACCCCGGGACGCCACAATCAGCCCCAGCATTTT. Encoded protein: CSATPGRHNQPQHF.

This clonotype was counted at least ten times. The J gene is TRBJ2-2, the V gene TRBV20-1; D unresolved. Germline values: CDR1 DFQATT, CDR2 SNEGSKA (reference sequence). This CDR3 comprises 12 residues. V dropped 6 bases and J dropped 4 bases, with 9 bases sitting between them. The CDR3 protein is CSARMGTGELFF. The CDR3 region has the DNA TGCAGTGCCAGGATGGGCACCGGGGAGCTGTTTTTT.

V gene TRBV10-2 combines with J gene TRBJ2-1; 8 bases fit TRBD2. Germline V gives CDR1 WSHSY, CDR2 SAAADI. V lost 4 bases and J lost 0; bases outside the gene matches: 8. The CDR3 runs to 17 residues. CDR3 DNA: TGCGCCAGCAGTGTAATAGCGGGGAAGAGCTCCTACAATGAGCAGTTCTTC. Translated, it gives CASSVIAGKSSYNEQFF.

CDR3 in DNA: TGTGCCAGCAGCAACCTGTTCCGGGACAGGGCCTACGAGCAGTACTTC. This encodes CASSNLFRDRAYEQYF. V usage is TRBV21-1 and J usage is TRBJ2-7; no DNA check was done on the table's D call, TRBD1. TRBV21-1 is flagged as a pseudogene. CDR3 length equals 16 residues.

The J gene is TRBJ1-1, the V gene TRBV5-5; 8 nucleotides match TRBD1. Germline CDR1 reads SGHKS; CDR2 reads YYEKEE (reference sequence). This CDR3 is built from 13 residues. After removal of 4 bases from V and 8 bases from J, the junction contained 7 bases not matched to a gene. DNA for the CDR3: TGTGCCAGCAGCCCACGACAGGGGCAGGAAGCTTTCTTT. Its protein is CASSPRQGQEAFF. The entire variable domain, with the rest obtained from reference TRBV5-5 and TRBJ1-1, is as follows: DAGVTQSPTHLIKTRGQQVTLRCSPISGHKSVSWYQQVLGQGPQFIFQYYEKEERGRGNFPDRFSARQFPNYSSELNVNALLLGDSALYLCASSPRQGQEAFFGQGTRLTVV.

The table lists this clonotype with a few counts. The genes are TRBV5-1 and TRBJ1-5; no clear D. Trimming took off 0 bases at V and 3 bases at J, with 4 bases between the two ends. The CDR3 has 13 residues. Germline V CDR1 and CDR2: SGHRS, YFSETQ. In nucleotides, the CDR3 is TGCGCCAGCAGCTTGGCCCCCAATCAGCCCCAGCATTTT. Translation gives CASSLAPNQPQHF. Combining the CDR3 with reference TRBV5-1 and TRBJ1-5 gives the whole variable domain KAGVTQTPRYLIKTRGQQVTLSCSPISGHRSVSWYQQTPGQGLQFLFEYFSETQRNKGNFPGRFSGRQFSNSRSEMNVSTLELGDSALYLCASSLAPNQPQHFGDGTRLSIL.

This sequence joins TRBV20-1 and TRBJ1-2; 10 bases map to TRBD1. This CDR3 is 13 amino acids long. Germline CDR1 reads DFQATT; CDR2 reads SNEGSKA (reference sequence). Germline trimming cut 5 bases from V and 8 bases from J; bases unmatched to any gene: 8. The CDR3 nucleotides read TGCAGTGCTTCCCGACAGGGGGCGAGGGGCTACACCTTC. Protein: CSASRQGARGYTF.

This sequence joins TRBV5-1 and TRBJ1-5, with D hard to call. CDR1 SGHRS and CDR2 YFSETQ come from the germline V gene. V was shortened by 1 base and J by 6 bases, with 5 bases between the two germline ends. This CDR3 has 12 residues. The CDR3: CASSLMGQPQHF. In nucleotides, the CDR3 is TGCGCCAGCAGCTTGATGGGTCAGCCCCAGCATTTT.

Only a few counts were recorded for this clonotype. V is TRBV12-3 or TRBV12-4 and J is TRBJ2-3; D ambiguous. The V end was cut by 3 bases, the J end by 2 bases, with 9 bases between. This CDR3 is 14 amino acids long. DNA of the CDR3: TGTGCCAGCAGTTTCGGTCGGTTCACAGATACGCAGTATTTT. This translates into CASSFGRFTDTQYF.